This TCR beta chain was observed in a study of control samples from healthy donors and cancer patients. The CDR3 sequence is 15 residues long. Germline assignment: CDR1 SGHRS and CDR2 YFSETQ. V dropped 2 bases and J dropped 0 bases, with 12 bases sitting between them. Clones were read by immunoSEQ multiplex PCR, and TCRdb kept only the in-frame ones, dropping some. The table shows 130,000 to 150,000 clones, with about 91% occurring only once. The sample taken for sequencing was blood. The sequence came from a man younger than 40 in good health. The chain combines TRBV5-1 with TRBJ2-7; possible D gene TRBD1, 6 bases. CDR3 sequence (DNA): TGCGCCAGCAGCTTAGAGGGGGTACCCTCCTACGAGCAGTACTTC. This gives the protein CASSLEGVPSYEQYF.